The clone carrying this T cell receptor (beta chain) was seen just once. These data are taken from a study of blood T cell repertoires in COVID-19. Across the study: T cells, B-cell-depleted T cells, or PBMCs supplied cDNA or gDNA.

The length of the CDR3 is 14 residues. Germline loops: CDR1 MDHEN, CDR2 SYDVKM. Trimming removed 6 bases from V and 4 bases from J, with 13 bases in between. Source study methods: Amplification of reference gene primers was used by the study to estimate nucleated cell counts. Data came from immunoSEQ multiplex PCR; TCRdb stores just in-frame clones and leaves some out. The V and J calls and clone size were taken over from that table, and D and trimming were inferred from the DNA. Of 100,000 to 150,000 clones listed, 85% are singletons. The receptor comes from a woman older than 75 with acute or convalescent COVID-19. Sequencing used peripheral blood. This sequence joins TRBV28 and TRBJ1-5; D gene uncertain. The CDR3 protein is CASSILPRNQPQHF. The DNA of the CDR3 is TGTGCCAGCAGCATCCTCCCCCGGAATCAGCCCCAGCATTTT. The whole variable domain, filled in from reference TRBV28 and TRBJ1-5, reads DVKVTQSSRYLVKRTGEKVFLECVQDMDHENMFWYRQDPGLGLRLIYFSYDVKMKEKGDIPEGYSVSREKKERFSLILESASTNQTSMYLCASSILPRNQPQHFGDGTRLSIL.